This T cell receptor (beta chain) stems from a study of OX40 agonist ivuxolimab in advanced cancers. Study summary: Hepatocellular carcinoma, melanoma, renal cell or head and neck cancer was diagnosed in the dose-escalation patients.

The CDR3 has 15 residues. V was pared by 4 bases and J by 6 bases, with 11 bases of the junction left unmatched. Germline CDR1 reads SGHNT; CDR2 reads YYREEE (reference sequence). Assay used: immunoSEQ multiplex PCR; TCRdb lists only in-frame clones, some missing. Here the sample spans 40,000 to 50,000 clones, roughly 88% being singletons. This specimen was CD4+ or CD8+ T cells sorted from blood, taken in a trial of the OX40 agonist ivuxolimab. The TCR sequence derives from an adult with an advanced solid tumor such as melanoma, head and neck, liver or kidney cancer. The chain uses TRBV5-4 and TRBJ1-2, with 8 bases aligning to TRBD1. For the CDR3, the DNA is TGTGCCAGCAGCACAATGGACAGGGTGGGGGATGGCTACACCTTC. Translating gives CASSTMDRVGDGYTF.